The rows below give T cell receptor beta chains drawn from one sample of a study of shared clonotypes between healthy human individuals. Clones were sequenced by immunoSEQ multiplex PCR, and TCRdb holds only the in-frame ones, with some missing. Among fewer than 1 million clones listed, approximately 97% were seen once. The specimen sequenced was naive CD8+ T cells sorted from blood. Every receptor here comes from a man under 40 in good health. Both conserved end residues are part of each CDR3. The D gene is left open where the match is weak. Clone size is given for some rows only: seen once, a few or many times, or a class if the clone is expanded.

J gene | D gene | clone size | V gene | CDR3 DNA | CDR3 protein
TRBJ2-5 | NA | NA | TRBV5-1 | TGCGCCAGCAGCTCTCAAGGTGGCCAAGAGACCCAGTACTTC | CASSSQGGQETQYF
TRBJ2-1 | NA | once | TRBV7-8 | TGTGCCAGCAGCTTATTCAGACTAGGTCAGAATGAGCAGTTCTTC | CASSLFRLGQNEQFF
TRBJ2-1 | TRBD2 | NA | TRBV11-2 | TGTGCCAGCAGCCCCGGGACTAATACACGGTATGAGCAGTTCTTC | CASSPGTNTRYEQFF
TRBJ2-7 | NA | NA | TRBV28 | TGTGCCAGCAGTTTGCGCTCAGGGTTTGGGATCGACGAGCAGTACTTC | CASSLRSGFGIDEQYF
TRBJ2-5 | TRBD1 | NA | TRBV11-2 | TGTGCCAGCAGCTACGGCGGCAGGGGGCGAGAAGAGACCCAGTACTTC | CASSYGGRGREETQYF
TRBJ2-3 | NA | NA | TRBV5-1 | TGCGCCAGCAGCTTGGGGACCTTCTCTAGCACAGATACGCAGTATTTT | CASSLGTFSSTDTQYF
TRBJ1-1 | TRBD1 | once | TRBV2 | TGTGCCAGCTTAGACAGGGGGCTGAACACTGAAGCTTTCTTT | CASLDRGLNTEAFF
TRBJ2-7 | NA | NA | TRBV28 | TGTGCCAGCAGTTTACTTCCCAACTCCTACGAGCAGTACTTC | CASSLLPNSYEQYF
TRBJ2-1 | NA | NA | TRBV29-1 | TGCAGCGTTGAAGGTTTAGGACAGATCGACGACAATGAGCAGTTCTTC | CSVEGLGQIDDNEQFF
TRBJ2-1 | NA | NA | TRBV19 | TGTGCCAGTAAGAGCGGGTACAATGAGCAGTTCTTC | CASKSGYNEQFF
TRBJ1-5 | TRBD1 | NA | TRBV7-9 | TGTGCCAGCAGCTCCACAGGGGGGAATCAGCCCCAGCATTTT | CASSSTGGNQPQHF